The T cell receptor beta chain under discussion was sequenced for a study of blood T cell repertoires in COVID-19. About the study: T cells, B-cell-depleted T cells, or PBMCs provided the cDNA or gDNA that served as material.

Individuals aged about 18 to 90 years were recruited from approximately 24 US areas. Clinical history as reported by participants underpinned cohort assignment. Cohort 3 recovery required two negative PCRs, clearance, or symptom resolution. The germline V gene has CDR1 KGHSH and CDR2 LQKENI. V was pared by 3 bases and J by 0 bases, with 12 bases between. The CDR3 extends over 16 amino acids. The protocol was immunoSEQ multiplex PCR, while the TCRdb copy is restricted to in-frame clones and leaves out a portion. The data show around 200,000 clones, 85% seen once. This clonotype originated in a man aged 35-49 years who had recovered from COVID-19. The material sequenced was PBMCs or T cells enriched from blood (not recorded which). The J gene is TRBJ2-1, the V gene TRBV18; D unresolved. The CDR3 DNA sequence: TGTGCCAGCTCACCCACCATCATCGGCTCCTACAATGAGCAGTTCTTC. As protein: CASSPTIIGSYNEQFF.